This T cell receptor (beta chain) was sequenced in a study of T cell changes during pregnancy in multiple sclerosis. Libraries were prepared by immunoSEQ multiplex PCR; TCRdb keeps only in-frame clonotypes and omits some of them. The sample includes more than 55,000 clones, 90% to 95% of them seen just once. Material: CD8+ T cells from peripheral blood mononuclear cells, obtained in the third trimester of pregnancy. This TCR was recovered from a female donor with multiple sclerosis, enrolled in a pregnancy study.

CDR3: CSVPGYGYTF. The CDR3 DNA reads TGCAGCGTCCCGGGCTATGGCTACACCTTC. The V call is TRBV29-1, the J call TRBJ1-2; no definite D call. The V and J ends lost 6 bases and 4 bases respectively, with 6 bases between them. CDR3 length equals 10 residues. Germline V gives CDR1 SQVTM, CDR2 ANQGSEA.